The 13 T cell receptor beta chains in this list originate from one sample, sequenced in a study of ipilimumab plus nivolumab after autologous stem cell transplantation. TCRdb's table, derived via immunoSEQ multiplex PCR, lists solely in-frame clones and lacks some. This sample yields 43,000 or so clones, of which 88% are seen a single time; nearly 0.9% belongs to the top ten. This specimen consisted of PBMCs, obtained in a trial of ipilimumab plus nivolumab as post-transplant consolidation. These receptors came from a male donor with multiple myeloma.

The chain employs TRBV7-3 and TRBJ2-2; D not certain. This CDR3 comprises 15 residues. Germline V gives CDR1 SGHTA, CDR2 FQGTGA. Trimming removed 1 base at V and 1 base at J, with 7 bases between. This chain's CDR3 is CASSLNLGNTGELFF. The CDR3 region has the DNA TGTGCCAGCAGCTTAAACTTAGGGAACACCGGGGAGCTGTTTTTT.

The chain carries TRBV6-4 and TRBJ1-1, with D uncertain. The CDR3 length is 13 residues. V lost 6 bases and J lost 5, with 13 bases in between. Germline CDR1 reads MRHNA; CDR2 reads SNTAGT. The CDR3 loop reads CASSRGTRTEAFF. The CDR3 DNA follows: TGTGCCAGCAGCCGGGGTACAAGGACTGAAGCTTTCTTT.

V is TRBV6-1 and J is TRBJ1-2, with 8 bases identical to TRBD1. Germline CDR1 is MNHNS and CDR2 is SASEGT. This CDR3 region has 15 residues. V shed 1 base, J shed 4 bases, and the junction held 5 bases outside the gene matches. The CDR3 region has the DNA TGTGCCAGCAGTGAAGGTAGTACAGGGGGCTATGGCTACACCTTC. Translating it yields CASSEGSTGGYGYTF.

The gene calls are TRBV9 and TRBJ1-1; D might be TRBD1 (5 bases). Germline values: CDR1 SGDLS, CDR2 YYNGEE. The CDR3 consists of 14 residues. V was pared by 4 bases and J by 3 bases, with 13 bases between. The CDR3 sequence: CASSPQMGDTEAFF. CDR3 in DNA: TGTGCCAGCAGCCCCCAGATGGGGGACACTGAAGCTTTCTTT. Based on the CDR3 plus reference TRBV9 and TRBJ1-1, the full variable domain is DSGVTQTPKHLITATGQRVTLRCSPRSGDLSVYWYQQSLDQGLQFLIQYYNGEERAKGNILERFSAQQFPDLHSELNLSSLELGDSALYFCASSPQMGDTEAFFGQGTRLTVV.

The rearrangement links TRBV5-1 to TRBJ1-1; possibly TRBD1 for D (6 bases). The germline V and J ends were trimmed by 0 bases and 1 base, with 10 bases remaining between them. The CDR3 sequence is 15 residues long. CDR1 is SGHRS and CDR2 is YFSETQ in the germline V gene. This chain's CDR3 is CASSLVGGTNTEAFF. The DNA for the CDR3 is TGCGCCAGCAGCTTGGTTGGGGGCACGAACACTGAAGCTTTCTTT.

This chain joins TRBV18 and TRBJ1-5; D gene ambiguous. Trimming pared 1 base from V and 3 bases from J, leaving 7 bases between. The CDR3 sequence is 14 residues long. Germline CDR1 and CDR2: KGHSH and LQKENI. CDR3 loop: CASSPQGDNQPQHF. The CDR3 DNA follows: TGTGCCAGCTCACCACAAGGCGACAATCAGCCCCAGCATTTT.

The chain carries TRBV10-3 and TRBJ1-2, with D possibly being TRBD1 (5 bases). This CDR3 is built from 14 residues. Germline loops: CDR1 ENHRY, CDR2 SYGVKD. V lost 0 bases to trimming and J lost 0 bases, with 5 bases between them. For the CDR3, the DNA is TGTGCCATCAGTGAGTCGACAGCTAACTATGGCTACACCTTC. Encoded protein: CAISESTANYGYTF.

The CDR3 spells CASSLAQGYTGELFF. DNA for the CDR3: TGTGCCAGCAGCTTAGCGCAGGGTTACACCGGGGAGCTGTTTTTT. The rearrangement joins TRBV7-7 to TRBJ2-2; D possibly corresponds to TRBD1 (5 bases). Germline loops: CDR1 SSHAT, CDR2 FNYEAQ (reference sequence). This CDR3 spans 15 amino acids. V was shortened by 0 bases and J by 3 bases, with 8 bases between the two germline ends.

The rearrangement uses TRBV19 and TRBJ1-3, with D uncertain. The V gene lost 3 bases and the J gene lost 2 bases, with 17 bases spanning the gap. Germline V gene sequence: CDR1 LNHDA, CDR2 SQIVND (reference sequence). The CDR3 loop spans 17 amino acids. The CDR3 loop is CASSIRGSTGTGNTIYF. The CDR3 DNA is TGTGCCAGTAGTATCCGTGGGAGCACGGGGACTGGAAACACCATATATTTT.

The chain's CDR3 is CASTAQGYEQYF. The CDR3 DNA reads as TGTGCCAGCACGGCTCAGGGGTACGAGCAGTACTTC. The chain couples TRBV6-1 to TRBJ2-5, with D possibly TRBD1 on 6 matching bases. The J call could be wrong; TRBJ2-7 is a better fit for the DNA end. Germline V lookup: CDR1 MNHNS, CDR2 SASEGT. The CDR3 has 12 residues.

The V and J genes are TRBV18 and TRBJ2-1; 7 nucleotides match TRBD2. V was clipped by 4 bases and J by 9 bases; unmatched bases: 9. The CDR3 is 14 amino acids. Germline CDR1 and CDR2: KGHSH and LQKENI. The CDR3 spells CASSRGEGLGEQFF. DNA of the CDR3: TGTGCCAGCTCACGCGGGGAGGGTTTGGGTGAGCAGTTCTTC.

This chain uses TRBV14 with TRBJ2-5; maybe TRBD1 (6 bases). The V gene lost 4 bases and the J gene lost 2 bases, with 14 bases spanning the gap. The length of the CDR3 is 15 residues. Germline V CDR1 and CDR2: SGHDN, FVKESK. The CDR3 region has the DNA TGTGCCAGCAGCCCGCAGGGGCTCGTTCAAGAGACCCAGTACTTC. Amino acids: CASSPQGLVQETQYF.

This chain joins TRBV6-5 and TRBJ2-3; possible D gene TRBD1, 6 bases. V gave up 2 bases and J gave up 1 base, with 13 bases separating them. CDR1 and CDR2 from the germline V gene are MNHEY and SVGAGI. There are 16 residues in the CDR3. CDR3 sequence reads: CASSYTGQGRTDTQYF. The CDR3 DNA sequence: TGTGCCAGCAGTTACACGGGGCAGGGGCGCACAGATACGCAGTATTTT.